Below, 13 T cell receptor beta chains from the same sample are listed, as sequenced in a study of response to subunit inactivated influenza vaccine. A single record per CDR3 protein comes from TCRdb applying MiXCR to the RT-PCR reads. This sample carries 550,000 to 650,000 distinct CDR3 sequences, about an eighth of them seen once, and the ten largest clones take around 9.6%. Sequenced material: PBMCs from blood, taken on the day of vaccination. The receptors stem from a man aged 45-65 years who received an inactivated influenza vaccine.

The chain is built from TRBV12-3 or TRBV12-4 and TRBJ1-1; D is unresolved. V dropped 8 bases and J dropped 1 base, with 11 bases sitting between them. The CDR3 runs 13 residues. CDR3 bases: TGTGCCAGCGCTGCAGCGAGGAACACTGAAGCTTTCTTT. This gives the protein CASAAARNTEAFF.

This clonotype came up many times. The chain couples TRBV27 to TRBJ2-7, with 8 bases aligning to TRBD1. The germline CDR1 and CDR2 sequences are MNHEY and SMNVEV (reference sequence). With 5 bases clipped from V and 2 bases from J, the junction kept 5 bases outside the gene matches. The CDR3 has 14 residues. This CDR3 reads CASSIGQGAYEQYF. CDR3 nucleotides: TGTGCCAGCAGTATAGGACAGGGTGCCTACGAGCAGTACTTC.

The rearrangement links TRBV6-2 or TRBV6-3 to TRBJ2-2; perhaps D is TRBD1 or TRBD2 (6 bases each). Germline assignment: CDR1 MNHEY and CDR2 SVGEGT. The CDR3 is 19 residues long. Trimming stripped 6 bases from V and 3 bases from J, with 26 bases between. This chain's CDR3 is CASSPPRGAEGVDTGELFF. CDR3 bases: TGTGCCAGCAGCCCGCCGAGGGGGGCTGAGGGAGTTGACACCGGGGAGCTGTTTTTT.

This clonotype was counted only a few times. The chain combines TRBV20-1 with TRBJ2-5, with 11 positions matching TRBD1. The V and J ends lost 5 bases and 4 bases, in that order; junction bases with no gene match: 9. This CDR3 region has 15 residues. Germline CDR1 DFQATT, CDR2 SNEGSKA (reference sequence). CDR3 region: CSAYPGTGGAETQYF. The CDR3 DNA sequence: TGCAGTGCTTATCCCGGGACAGGGGGTGCAGAGACCCAGTACTTC.

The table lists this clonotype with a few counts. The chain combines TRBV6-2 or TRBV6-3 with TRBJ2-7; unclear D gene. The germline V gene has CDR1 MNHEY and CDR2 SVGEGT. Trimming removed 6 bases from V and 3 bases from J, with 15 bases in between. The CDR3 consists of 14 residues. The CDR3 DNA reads TGTGCCAGCAGCAGCCCTATCAGCGACTACGAGCAGTACTTC. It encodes CASSSPISDYEQYF.

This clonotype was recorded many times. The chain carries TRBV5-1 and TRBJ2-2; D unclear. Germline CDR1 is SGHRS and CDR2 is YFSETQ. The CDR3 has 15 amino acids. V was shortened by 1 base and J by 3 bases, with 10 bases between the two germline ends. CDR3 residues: CASSLPISDTGELFF. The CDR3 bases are TGCGCCAGCAGCTTGCCGATTTCGGACACCGGGGAGCTGTTTTTT.

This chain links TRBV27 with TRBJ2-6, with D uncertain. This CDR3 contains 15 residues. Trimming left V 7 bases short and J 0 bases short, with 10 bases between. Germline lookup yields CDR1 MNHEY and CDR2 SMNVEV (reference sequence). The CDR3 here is CASTQTASGANVLTF. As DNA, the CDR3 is TGTGCCAGCACCCAAACCGCCTCTGGGGCCAACGTCCTGACTTTC.

The DNA of the CDR3 is TGTGCCAGCAGCTTGACTAGCGGGAGGATAGACGAGCAGTACTTC. Translated, it gives CASSLTSGRIDEQYF. The chain combines TRBV7-9 with TRBJ2-7, with TRBD2 matching 13 bases. This CDR3 region has 15 residues. After removal of 3 bases from V and 5 bases from J, the junction contained 4 bases not matched to a gene. Germline V gene data show CDR1 as SEHNR and CDR2 as FQNEAQ (reference sequence).

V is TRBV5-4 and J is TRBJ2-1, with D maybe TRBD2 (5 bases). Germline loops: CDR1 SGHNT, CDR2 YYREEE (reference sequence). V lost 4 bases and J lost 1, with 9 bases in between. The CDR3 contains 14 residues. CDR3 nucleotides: TGTGCCAGCAGCCACGGGGTATCCTACAATGAGCAGTTCTTC. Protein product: CASSHGVSYNEQFF. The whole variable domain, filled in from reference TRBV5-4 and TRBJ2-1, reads ETGVTQSPTHLIKTRGQQVTLRCSSQSGHNTVSWYQQALGQGPQFIFQYYREEENGRGNFPPRFSGLQFPNYSSELNVNALELDDSALYLCASSHGVSYNEQFFGPGTRLTVL.

CDR3 protein: CASSPGTVNEKLFF. In DNA form, the CDR3 reads TGCGCCAGCAGCCCCGGGACAGTAAATGAAAAACTGTTTTTT. The J gene is TRBJ1-4, the V gene TRBV4-1; 7 bases match TRBD1. Looked up from germline, CDR1 is MGHRA and CDR2 is YSYEKL. This CDR3 is built from 14 residues. Germline trimming cut 4 bases from V and 5 bases from J; bases unmatched to any gene: 4.

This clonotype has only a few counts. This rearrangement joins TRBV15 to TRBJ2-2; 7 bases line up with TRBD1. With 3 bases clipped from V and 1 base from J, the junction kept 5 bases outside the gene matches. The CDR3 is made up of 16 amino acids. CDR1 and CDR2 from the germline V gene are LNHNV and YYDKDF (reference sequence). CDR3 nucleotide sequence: TGTGCCACCAGCAGGGTGACAGGGATGAACACCGGGGAGCTGTTTTTT. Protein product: CATSRVTGMNTGELFF.

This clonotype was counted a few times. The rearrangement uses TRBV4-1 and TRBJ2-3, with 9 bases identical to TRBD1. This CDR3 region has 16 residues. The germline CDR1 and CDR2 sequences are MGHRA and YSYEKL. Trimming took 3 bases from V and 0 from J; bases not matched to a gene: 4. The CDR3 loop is CASSQGTGTSTDTQYF. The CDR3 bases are TGCGCCAGCAGCCAGGGGACAGGGACAAGCACAGATACGCAGTATTTT.

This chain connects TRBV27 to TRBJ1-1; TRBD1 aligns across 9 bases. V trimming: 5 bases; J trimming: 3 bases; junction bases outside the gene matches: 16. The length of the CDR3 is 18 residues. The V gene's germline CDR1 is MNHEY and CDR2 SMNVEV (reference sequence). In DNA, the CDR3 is TGTGCCAGCAGTGAGGGACCGGGACAGGGAGGTTATGACACTGAAGCTTTCTTT. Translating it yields CASSEGPGQGGYDTEAFF.